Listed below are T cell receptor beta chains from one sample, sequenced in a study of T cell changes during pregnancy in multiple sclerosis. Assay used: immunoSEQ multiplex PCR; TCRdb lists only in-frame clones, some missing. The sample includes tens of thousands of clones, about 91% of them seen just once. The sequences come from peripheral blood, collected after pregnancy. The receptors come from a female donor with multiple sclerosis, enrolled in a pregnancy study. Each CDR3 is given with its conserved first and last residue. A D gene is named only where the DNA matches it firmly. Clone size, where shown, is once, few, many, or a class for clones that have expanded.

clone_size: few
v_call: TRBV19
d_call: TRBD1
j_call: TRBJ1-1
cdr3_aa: CASSIQGALGTEAFF
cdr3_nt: TGTGCCAGTAGTATCCAGGGGGCTCTGGGCACTGAAGCTTTCTTT

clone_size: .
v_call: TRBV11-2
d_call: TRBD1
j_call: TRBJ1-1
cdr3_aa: CASSFERTGWTEAFF
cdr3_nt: TGTGCCAGCAGCTTCGAAAGGACAGGGTGGACTGAAGCTTTCTTT

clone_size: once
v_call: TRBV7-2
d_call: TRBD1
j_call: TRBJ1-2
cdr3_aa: CASSLESGGVGRGYTF
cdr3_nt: TGTGCCAGCAGCTTAGAGTCAGGGGGCGTTGGACGGGGCTACACCTTC

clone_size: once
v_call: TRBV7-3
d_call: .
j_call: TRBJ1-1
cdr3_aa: CASSLPPGQAFF
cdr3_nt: TGTGCCAGCAGCCTACCGCCAGGCCAAGCTTTCTTT

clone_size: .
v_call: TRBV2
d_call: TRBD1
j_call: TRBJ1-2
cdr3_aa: CASSEANRGLYGYTF
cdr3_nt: TGTGCCAGCAGTGAGGCCAACAGGGGGCTCTATGGCTACACCTTC

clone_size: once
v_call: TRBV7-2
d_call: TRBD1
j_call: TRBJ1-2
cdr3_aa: CASNRGSSDYGYTF
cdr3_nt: TGTGCCAGCAACAGGGGTTCGTCGGACTATGGCTACACCTTC

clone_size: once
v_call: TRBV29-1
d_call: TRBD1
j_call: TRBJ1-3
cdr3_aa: CSGGQGNTIYF
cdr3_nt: TGCAGTGGGGGACAGGGAAACACCATATATTTT

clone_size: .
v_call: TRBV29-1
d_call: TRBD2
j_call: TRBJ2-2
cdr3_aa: CSVATSGAHTGELFF
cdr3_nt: TGCAGCGTTGCCACTAGCGGGGCCCACACCGGGGAGCTGTTTTTT

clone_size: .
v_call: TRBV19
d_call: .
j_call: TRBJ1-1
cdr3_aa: CASSIVAGKSEAFF
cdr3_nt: TGTGCCAGTAGTATAGTCGCAGGAAAATCTGAAGCTTTCTTT

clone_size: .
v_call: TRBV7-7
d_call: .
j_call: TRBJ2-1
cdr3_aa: CASSLVLGPPHEQFF
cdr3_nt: TGTGCCAGCAGCTTAGTTCTAGGTCCCCCCCATGAGCAGTTCTTC

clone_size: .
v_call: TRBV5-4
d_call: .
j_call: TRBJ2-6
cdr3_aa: CASTVLSGANVLTF
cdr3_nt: TGTGCCAGCACCGTCCTCTCTGGGGCCAACGTCCTGACTTTC

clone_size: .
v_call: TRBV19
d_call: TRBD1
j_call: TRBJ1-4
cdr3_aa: CASSMGTAVEKLFF
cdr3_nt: TGTGCCAGTAGTATGGGGACAGCCGTTGAAAAACTGTTTTTT

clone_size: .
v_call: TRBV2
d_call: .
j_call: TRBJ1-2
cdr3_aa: CASSETVYGYTF
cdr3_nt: TGTGCCAGCAGTGAGACAGTCTATGGCTACACCTTC

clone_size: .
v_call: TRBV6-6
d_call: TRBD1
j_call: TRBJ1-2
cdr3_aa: CASSDMDRGGYGYTF
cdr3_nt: TGTGCCAGCAGCGACATGGACAGGGGGGGGTATGGCTACACCTTC

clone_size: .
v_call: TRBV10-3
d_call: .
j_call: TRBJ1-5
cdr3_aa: CAIRQETNQPQHF
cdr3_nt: TGTGCCATCAGGCAAGAAACAAATCAGCCCCAGCATTTT

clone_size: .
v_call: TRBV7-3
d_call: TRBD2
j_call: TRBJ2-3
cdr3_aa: CASSLNPGTSPDTQYF
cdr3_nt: TGTGCCAGCAGCTTAAATCCCGGGACTAGCCCAGATACGCAGTATTTT

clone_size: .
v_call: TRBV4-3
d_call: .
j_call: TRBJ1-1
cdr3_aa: CASSQTGNTEAFF
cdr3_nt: TGCGCCAGCAGCCAAACAGGGAACACTGAAGCTTTCTTT

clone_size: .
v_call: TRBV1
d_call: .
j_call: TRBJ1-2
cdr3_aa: CTSSPSPAGKNGYTF
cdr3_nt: TGCACCAGCAGCCCCTCCCCGGCAGGGAAAAACGGCTACACCTTC

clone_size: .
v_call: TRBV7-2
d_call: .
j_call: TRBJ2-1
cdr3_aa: CASSLRLGGIEQFF
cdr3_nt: TGTGCCAGCAGCTTGAGACTAGGCGGTATTGAGCAGTTCTTC

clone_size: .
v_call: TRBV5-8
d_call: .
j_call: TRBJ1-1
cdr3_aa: CARSDSMNTEAFF
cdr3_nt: TGTGCCAGATCGGACAGCATGAACACTGAAGCTTTCTTT

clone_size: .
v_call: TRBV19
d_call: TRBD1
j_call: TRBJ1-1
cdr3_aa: CASSIFGGTATSEAFF
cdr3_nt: TGTGCCAGTAGTATCTTTGGCGGGACAGCAACCAGTGAAGCTTTCTTT

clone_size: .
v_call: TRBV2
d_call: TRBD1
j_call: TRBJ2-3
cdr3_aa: CASSEDGTATDTQYF
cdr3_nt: TGTGCCAGCAGTGAAGACGGGACAGCCACAGATACGCAGTATTTT

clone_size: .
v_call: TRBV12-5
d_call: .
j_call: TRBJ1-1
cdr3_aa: CASGMDGTSEAFF
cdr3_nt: TGTGCTAGTGGTATGGACGGTACTTCTGAAGCTTTCTTT

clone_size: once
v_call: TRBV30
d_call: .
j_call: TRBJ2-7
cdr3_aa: CAWSARGRWSYEQYF
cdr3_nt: TGTGCCTGGAGTGCCCGTGGGAGATGGTCCTACGAGCAGTACTTC